The clone carrying this TCR beta chain was seen only once. As yet, its antigen is unknown. The data are from a study of blood T cells in healthy people across ages. Study findings and constraints: Both higher diversity and more naive CD4+ cells marked long-lived donors when set against aged donors.

With a J-beta primer mix and a sample-barcoded 5' primer, a second PCR ran about 7 to 11 cycles. Every cDNA was tagged by a template-switch adaptor with 12 random nucleotides. TCRdb reanalysed the 5' RACE reads using MiXCR and keeps one entry per CDR3 protein. The sample includes some 1.5 million distinct CDR3 sequences, 28% of them seen just once. Each sample yielded at least 5.5 micrograms of PBMC total RNA. The V gene's germline CDR1 is PRHDT and CDR2 FYEKMQ (reference sequence). The V and J ends lost 5 bases and 2 bases, in that order; junction bases with no gene match: 6. The CDR3 consists of 15 residues.

Material: blood. The source of this sequence is a woman aged 30 to 39 in good health. V and J are TRBV13 and TRBJ2-3; 8 nucleotides line up with TRBD2. The CDR3 DNA reads as TGTGCCAGCAGCGCACTAGCGGTGGCCACAGATACGCAGTATTTT. Translating gives CASSALAVATDTQYF. The full variable domain, with the rest looked up from reference TRBV13 and TRBJ2-3, is AAGVIQSPRHLIKEKRETATLKCYPIPRHDTVYWYQQGPGQDPQFLISFYEKMQSDKGSIPDRFSAQQFSDYHSELNMSSLELGDSALYFCASSALAVATDTQYFGPGTRLTVL.